The 27 T cell receptor beta chains reported below all come from one sample, sequenced in a study of patients and donors after allogeneic stem cell transplantation. TCRdb reprocessed the RT-PCR reads with MiXCR, giving one entry per CDR3 protein. In the table there are 25,000 or so distinct CDR3 sequences, less than 30% of which are singletons. Material for sequencing was blood, either unsorted or a sorted T cell fraction (not recorded which). The origin of the receptors is a human donor who was either an allogeneic HSCT recipient or a stem cell or donor lymphocyte infusion donor (not recorded which). It is not recorded whose cells these are; they may come from a transplant donor.

The chain combines TRBV10-3 with TRBJ2-3, with 11 bases matching TRBD2. The V segment lost 4 bases and the J segment 2 bases; nucleotides outside the gene matches: 8. CDR3 length equals 17 residues. Germline lookup yields CDR1 ENHRY and CDR2 SYGVKD. Written as DNA, the CDR3 is TGTGCCATCAGTGGAGTTTGTAGCGGGGGGGCCACAGATACGCAGTATTTT. It yields the protein CAISGVCSGGATDTQYF.

Only a few counts were recorded for this clonotype. CDR3 coding DNA: TGTGCCAGCAGATCGGACAGATATGGCTACACCTTC. Amino acid sequence: CASRSDRYGYTF. The chain employs TRBV28 and TRBJ1-2; TRBD1 is a possible D gene (6 bases). Trimming took 6 bases from V and 5 from J, leaving 10 bases between them. Germline CDR1 is MDHEN and CDR2 is SYDVKM. This CDR3 contains 12 residues.

This chain connects TRBV6-4 to TRBJ2-2, with no clear D. CDR1 and CDR2 (germline): MRHNA, SNTAGT. The V gene lost 7 bases and the J gene lost 2 bases, with 2 bases spanning the gap. This CDR3 is built from 11 residues. This CDR3 is CASTNTGELFF. In nucleotides, the CDR3 is TGTGCCAGCACCAACACCGGGGAGCTGTTTTTT.

The rearrangement uses TRBV25-1 and TRBJ1-6; the match to TRBD1 covers 9 bases. CDR3 length: 15 residues. Per the germline V gene, CDR1 is MGHDK and CDR2 is SYGVNS. V gave up 6 bases and J gave up 10 bases; unmatched junction bases: 10. DNA of the CDR3: TGTGCCAGCAGAGACCCGACAGGGGGTTACTCACCCCTCCACTTT. It encodes CASRDPTGGYSPLHF.

This clonotype was counted a single time. This rearrangement joins TRBV12-3 or TRBV12-4 to TRBJ1-2; D is ambiguous. CDR3 length: 13 amino acids. The germline V and J ends were trimmed by 2 bases and 6 bases, with 10 bases remaining between them. The CDR3 is CASSLLVRHGYTF. DNA of the CDR3: TGTGCCAGCAGTTTACTGGTGCGGCATGGCTACACCTTC.

Only a few counts were recorded for this clonotype. The chain recombines TRBV20-1 with TRBJ1-5, with unresolved D. Germline assignment: CDR1 DFQATT and CDR2 SNEGSKA (reference sequence). V dropped 3 bases and J dropped 0 bases, with 15 bases sitting between them. The CDR3 runs 16 residues. The CDR3 DNA follows: TGCAGTGCTAGGGGCGCGGACGTATATAGCAATCAGCCCCAGCATTTT. The encoded protein is CSARGADVYSNQPQHF.

This sequence joins TRBV6-5 and TRBJ2-1, with TRBD2 as a possible D gene (6 bases). CDR1 and CDR2 from the germline V gene are MNHEY and SVGAGI. V shed 6 bases and J shed 7 bases, with 7 bases lying between them. The CDR3 length is 11 residues. For the CDR3, the DNA is TGTGCCAGCAGCCGGGGGAATGAGCAGTTCTTC. Translation: CASSRGNEQFF.

This rearrangement joins TRBV29-1 to TRBJ2-1; no reliable D call. Germline V gene lookup returns CDR1 SQVTM and CDR2 ANQGSEA. Trimming pared 1 base from V and 3 bases from J, leaving 4 bases between. This CDR3 has 12 amino acids. The CDR3 spells CSVEGFYNEQFF. The CDR3 DNA reads TGCAGCGTTGAAGGCTTCTACAATGAGCAGTTCTTC.

This chain joins TRBV5-1 and TRBJ2-3, with TRBD2 as a possible D gene (6 bases). CDR1 and CDR2 (germline): SGHRS, YFSETQ. V shed 4 bases and J shed 0 bases, with 9 bases lying between them. CDR3 size: 14 residues. CDR3: CASSPGTSTDTQYF. CDR3 DNA: TGCGCCAGCAGCCCAGGGACTAGCACAGATACGCAGTATTTT.

The chain recombines TRBV10-3 with TRBJ2-5, with a tentative D call TRBD1 (5 bases). Trimming removed 0 bases at V and 0 bases at J, with 5 bases between. The CDR3 has 14 residues. The germline V gene has CDR1 ENHRY and CDR2 SYGVKD. DNA of the CDR3: TGTGCCATCAGTGAGTCAGGGGACCAAGAGACCCAGTACTTC. Protein sequence: CAISESGDQETQYF.

The CDR3 DNA is TGCGCCAGCAGCTCGTTACTAGCGACAGATACGCAGTATTTT. Translated, it gives CASSSLLATDTQYF. The chain joins TRBV5-1 to TRBJ2-3; 7 bases line up with TRBD2. V dropped 3 bases and J dropped 3; count of bases not matched to a gene: 4. The CDR3 has 14 amino acids. CDR1 and CDR2 from the germline V gene are SGHRS and YFSETQ.

This clonotype showed up just a few times. V gene TRBV29-1 combines with J gene TRBJ1-1; D is unclear. V gave up 7 bases and J gave up 0 bases, with 12 bases separating them. Germline V gene data show CDR1 as SQVTM and CDR2 as ANQGSEA. The CDR3 covers 13 residues. Here the CDR3 reads CSGLRPLNTEAFF. CDR3 bases: TGCAGCGGCCTACGGCCCCTGAACACTGAAGCTTTCTTT.

This chain links TRBV18 with TRBJ2-2; 8 nucleotides align to TRBD1. The germline V gene has CDR1 KGHSH and CDR2 LQKENI. V trimming: 6 bases; J trimming: 2 bases; junction bases outside the gene matches: 8. This CDR3 has 16 amino acids. The CDR3 DNA reads as TGTGCCAGCTCGCTCCTACAGGGGGGAAACACCGGGGAGCTGTTTTTT. It specifies CASSLLQGGNTGELFF.

The chain combines TRBV24-1 with TRBJ2-5; D possibly matches TRBD1 or TRBD2 (5 bases each). V was trimmed by 1 base and J by 1 base, leaving 9 bases between them. The CDR3 runs 15 residues. CDR1 is KGHDR and CDR2 is SFDVKD in the germline V gene. The CDR3 sequence: CATSDFTGPQETQYF. In DNA, the CDR3 is TGTGCCACCAGTGATTTCACGGGGCCCCAAGAGACCCAGTACTTC.

V and J are TRBV6-6 and TRBJ2-5; D gene ambiguous. CDR3 length: 11 residues. Trimming took 2 bases from V and 5 from J, leaving 3 bases between them. Germline lookup yields CDR1 MNHNY and CDR2 SVGAGI (reference sequence). Written as DNA, the CDR3 is TGTGCCAGCAGTTACGGGGAGACCCAGTACTTC. Its protein is CASSYGETQYF.

The V gene is TRBV6-6, the J gene TRBJ2-3; 11 nucleotides align to TRBD2. Looked up from germline, CDR1 is MNHNY and CDR2 is SVGAGI (reference sequence). The J segment lost 6 bases and the V segment lost 0 bases, leaving 8 bases of the junction unmatched. The CDR3 is made up of 17 amino acids. The DNA for the CDR3 is TGTGCCAGCAGTTACTCGAGGCCTCTAGCGGGGGGTGATACGCAGTATTTT. It specifies CASSYSRPLAGGDTQYF.

The gene calls are TRBV28 and TRBJ1-5; possible D gene TRBD1, 5 bases. The CDR3 contains 14 residues. CDR1 MDHEN and CDR2 SYDVKM come from the germline V gene. V was trimmed by 7 bases and J by 3 bases, leaving 13 bases between them. CDR3 amino acids: CASTWGGVNQPQHF. Written as DNA, the CDR3 is TGTGCCAGCACGTGGGGAGGGGTCAATCAGCCCCAGCATTTT.

The chain is built from TRBV7-2 and TRBJ1-6; 9 nucleotides line up with TRBD1. The CDR3 runs to 15 residues. After removal of 5 bases from V and 9 bases from J, the junction contained 8 bases not matched to a gene. Germline assignment: CDR1 SGHTA and CDR2 FQGNSA. In nucleotides, the CDR3 is TGTGCCAGCAGCCACATGGACAGGGGCGGTTCACCCCTCCACTTT. Its protein product is CASSHMDRGGSPLHF.

The V gene is TRBV9, the J gene TRBJ1-3; 7 bases map to TRBD1. The V gene end was trimmed by 2 bases and the J gene end by 3 bases; junction bases not matched to a gene: 2. CDR1 is SGDLS, CDR2 YYNGEE, per germline. CDR3 length equals 14 residues. The CDR3 is CASSVGTVGNTIYF. CDR3 bases: TGTGCCAGCAGCGTGGGGACAGTTGGAAACACCATATATTTT.

The chain is built from TRBV20-1 and TRBJ1-6, with D uncertain. The CDR3 has 13 residues. Trimming cost V 3 bases and J 9 bases, with 12 bases left between them. CDR1 is DFQATT and CDR2 is SNEGSKA in the germline V gene (reference sequence). The DNA of the CDR3 is TGCAGTGCTAGTAGAGACACGGTTTCACCCCTCCACTTT. Translation: CSASRDTVSPLHF.

The rearrangement links TRBV6-1 to TRBJ2-5; D is perhaps TRBD1 (6 bases). The CDR3 length is 14 residues. The germline V and J ends were trimmed by 4 bases and 1 base, with 10 bases remaining between them. CDR1 is MNHNS, CDR2 SASEGT, per germline. CDR3 sequence: CASSVLQGQETQYF. For the CDR3, the DNA is TGTGCCAGCAGTGTGTTACAGGGCCAAGAGACCCAGTACTTC.

This clonotype was seen only a few times. The chain uses TRBV5-4 and TRBJ1-2; possibly TRBD1 for D (6 bases). There are 15 residues in the CDR3. In germline, CDR1 is SGHNT, CDR2 YYREEE (reference sequence). Trimming left V 0 bases short and J 4 bases short, with 13 bases between. The CDR3 protein is CASSLAKKGVYGYTF. In nucleotides, the CDR3 is TGTGCCAGCAGCTTGGCCAAGAAGGGGGTCTATGGCTACACCTTC.

At least ten counts were recorded for this clonotype. The genes are TRBV20-1 and TRBJ1-6; no definite D call. V was trimmed by 2 bases and J by 8 bases, leaving 13 bases between them. CDR3 length: 14 residues. CDR1 DFQATT and CDR2 SNEGSKA come from the germline V gene (reference sequence). The CDR3 here is CSARRPLTDSPLHF. Here the CDR3 DNA reads TGCAGTGCTAGAAGGCCCTTAACGGATTCACCCCTCCACTTT.

This clonotype has just a few counts. The chain joins TRBV5-8 to TRBJ1-2; 7 nucleotides agree with TRBD1. This CDR3 has 13 amino acids. Germline loops: CDR1 SGHTS, CDR2 YDEGEE. The V gene end was trimmed by 4 bases and the J gene end by 7 bases; junction bases not matched to a gene: 7. CDR3 residues: CASSATGRLGYTF. CDR3 in DNA: TGTGCCAGCAGCGCGACAGGGCGGCTTGGCTACACCTTC.

The rearrangement links TRBV6-5 to TRBJ1-2; no reliable D call. CDR3 size: 14 residues. V was cut by 6 bases and J by 4 bases, with 15 bases left in between. Germline-derived CDR1 and CDR2 are MNHEY and SVGAGI. The CDR3 nucleotides are TGTGCCAGCAGAACACCCGGACGGTTCTATGGCTACACCTTC. It yields the protein CASRTPGRFYGYTF.

At least ten counts were recorded for this clonotype. The CDR3 DNA is TGCAGTGCTAGAGAAGGGACAGTGGATGAAAAACTGTTTTTT. The encoded protein is CSAREGTVDEKLFF. This chain uses TRBV20-1 with TRBJ1-4; TRBD1 agrees at 7 bases. Germline loops: CDR1 DFQATT, CDR2 SNEGSKA (reference sequence). Trimming at V came to 0 bases and at J to 6 bases, leaving 4 bases not matched to a gene. The CDR3 loop spans 14 amino acids.

The genes are TRBV18 and TRBJ1-4; maybe TRBD1 (5 bases). The germline V gene has CDR1 KGHSH and CDR2 LQKENI. The CDR3 is 14 residues long. With 4 bases removed from V and 6 bases from J, the gap between germline ends came to 12 bases. CDR3 sequence reads: CASSHQGGDEKLFF. The CDR3, as DNA: TGTGCCAGCTCACACCAGGGTGGGGATGAAAAACTGTTTTTT.